These 27 T cell receptor beta chains came from one sample sequenced in a study of tissue T cells after allogeneic stem cell transplantation. Sequencing used immunoSEQ multiplex PCR; TCRdb keeps in-frame clones, though not all of them. The table includes about 48,000 clones, approximately 70% detected once. Sequences were obtained from sorted cells pooled from one or two spleens. The origin of the receptors is a pool of C57BL/6 mice in good health.

Note on this clone: Gene names denote mouse genes. With the read ending 1 residue before the CDR3 end, the germline J gene is used to fill in that end. The rearrangement uses TRBV13-1 and TRBJ1-2, with 8 bases identical to TRBD1. The CDR3 runs 14 residues. The J segment lost 1 base and the V segment lost 3 bases, leaving 2 bases of the junction unmatched. Per germline, CDR1 NSHNY and CDR2 SYGAGN. The part of the CDR3 DNA that was read is TGTGCCAGCAGTGCTACAGGGGGAAACTCCGACTACACC. Translation: CASSATGGNSDYT. The CDR3 in its entirety is CASSATGGNSDYTF.

As regards this clone: Mouse germline and gene names are used. The read ends 1 residue shy of where the CDR3 ends; the end is completed using the germline J gene. The chain carries TRBV13-3 and TRBJ1-1; the D gene is possibly TRBD1 (5 bases). CDR1 is NNHDY, CDR2 SYVADS, per germline. Trimming cost V 2 bases and J 3 bases, with 11 bases left between them. This CDR3 comprises 14 residues. The CDR3 loop is CASSEAGWDTEVFF. The DNA read from the CDR3 is TGTGCCAGCAGTGAAGCAGGGTGGGACACAGAAGTCTTC.

As regards this clone: Here the gene names and germline are mouse. The read ends 1 residue early relative to the CDR3; the germline J gene fills the gap. Other DNA sequences in this specimen translate into the identical CDR3. The genes are TRBV5 and TRBJ2-2; no clear D. V was cut by 0 bases and J by 4 bases, with 3 bases left in between. In germline, CDR1 is LGHNA, CDR2 YNLKQL (reference sequence). The CDR3 consists of 13 residues. CDR3 sequence reads: CASSQEGTGQLYF. The part of the CDR3 DNA that was read is TGTGCCAGCAGCCAAGAAGGCACCGGGCAGCTCTAC.

A word on this clone: The gene names here belong to mouse. The read comes to an end 1 residue before the CDR3 does, leaving the germline J gene to fill in the end. The chain joins TRBV16 to TRBJ2-5, with D uncertain. The V end lost 1 base, the J end lost 0 bases, and 5 bases lay between the germline ends. CDR3 length: 14 residues. Germline loops: CDR1 SGHSA, CDR2 FRNQAP. The DNA read from the CDR3 is TGTGCAAGCAGCTTAGCGGTTAACCAAGACACCCAGTAC. This gives the protein CASSLAVNQDTQY. The entire CDR3 protein reads CASSLAVNQDTQYF.

For this clone: The genes are named according to mouse. Coverage ceases 1 residue before the CDR3 finishes, and the germline J gene fills in the end. This chain links TRBV13-3 with TRBJ1-1; D gene uncertain. Germline-derived CDR1 and CDR2 are NNHDY and SYVADS. Between the trimmed V and J ends, which lost 2 bases and 0 bases, there was a span of 2 bases. The CDR3 runs 12 residues. The covered CDR3 bases are TGTGCCAGCAGTGAACAGAACACAGAAGTCTTC. Amino acid sequence: CASSEQNTEVF. The whole CDR3 is CASSEQNTEVFF.

This clone was recorded a few times. Mouse names are used for the genes. The read ends 1 residue before the CDR3 terminus; that terminus is restored from the germline J gene. V is TRBV5 and J is TRBJ1-3; 8 bases match TRBD1. The CDR3 sequence is 16 residues long. Germline V gene sequence: CDR1 LGHNA, CDR2 YNLKQL (reference sequence). The ends lost 1 base at V and 2 bases at J; junction bases unmatched: 4. The part of the CDR3 DNA that was read is TGTGCCAGCAGCCAAGCCATCAGGGGGCCTGGAAATACGCTCTAT. It yields the protein CASSQAIRGPGNTLY. Given in full, the CDR3 is CASSQAIRGPGNTLYF.

A word on this clone: Germline and genes here are mouse. Read sequence stops 1 residue before the CDR3 end, and the germline J gene provides the missing end. The rearrangement uses TRBV5 and TRBJ2-7, with TRBD1 identical over 9 bases. V was pared by 4 bases and J by 7 bases, with 2 bases of the junction left unmatched. Germline CDR1 LGHNA, CDR2 YNLKQL (reference sequence). The CDR3 covers 12 residues. CDR3 DNA (partial): TGTGCCAGCAGCCCCGGGACAGGGGAACAGTAC. Its protein product is CASSPGTGEQY. The full CDR3 protein is CASSPGTGEQYF.

About this clone: The genes and germline here are from mouse. The missing CDR3 end, 1 residue past where the read stops, is filled in from the germline J gene. This chain links TRBV13-1 with TRBJ2-4; 7 bases line up with TRBD1. The length of the CDR3 is 15 residues. In germline, CDR1 is NSHNY, CDR2 SYGAGN. V shed 2 bases and J 3 bases; nucleotides not matched to a gene: 6. The CDR3 loop reads CASSEFDREQNTLYF. Partial CDR3 DNA: TGTGCCAGCAGTGAGTTCGACAGGGAACAAAACACCTTGTAC.

Concerning this clone itself: The genes and germline here are from mouse. Sequencing ends 1 residue short of the CDR3 end; the germline J gene provides the rest. The chain couples TRBV13-3 to TRBJ2-7; 9 bases align to TRBD2. Germline trimming cut 1 base from V and 7 bases from J; bases unmatched to any gene: 0. From germline, CDR1 is NNHDY and CDR2 SYVADS. The CDR3 runs 12 residues. Incomplete CDR3 DNA: TGTGCCAGCAGTGATACTGGGGGGGAACAGTAC. Translating gives CASSDTGGEQY. The CDR3 reads in full as CASSDTGGEQYF.

Turning to this clone: Genes here carry mouse names. The read ends 1 residue early relative to the CDR3; the germline J gene fills the gap. The chain recombines TRBV12-1 with TRBJ2-3; D is unclear. The CDR3 consists of 13 residues. The germline CDR1 and CDR2 sequences are SGHSN and HYEKVE. Trimming shortened V by 2 bases and J by 0 bases, and 5 bases separated the two germline ends. The covered CDR3 bases are TGTGCCAGCTCTCGCAGCAGTGCAGAAACGCTGTAT. Translated: CASSRSSAETLY. The complete CDR3 reads CASSRSSAETLYF.

This clone was seen a few times. Gene names denote mouse genes. The read halts 1 residue ahead of the CDR3 end, with the missing end drawn from the germline J gene. J is TRBJ1-3 and V is TRBV13-3; TRBD1 agrees at 10 bases. After removal of 1 base from V and 2 bases from J, the junction contained 3 bases not matched to a gene. In germline, CDR1 is NNHDY, CDR2 SYVADS. The CDR3 is made up of 16 amino acids. Here the CDR3 reads CASSDFGQGAGNTLYF. The CDR3 bases that were read are TGTGCCAGCAGTGATTTTGGACAGGGGGCTGGAAATACGCTCTAT.

About this clone itself: Genes here carry mouse names. The sequence runs out 1 residue before the end of the CDR3; the remainder is reconstructed from the germline J gene. The chain is built from TRBV13-2 and TRBJ2-4, with D unresolved. Per germline, CDR1 NNHNN and CDR2 SYGAGS (reference sequence). The CDR3 consists of 13 residues. Trimming took 0 bases from V and 4 from J, leaving 6 bases between them. The CDR3 sequence: CASGDDGKNTLYF. Incomplete CDR3 DNA: TGTGCCAGCGGTGATGACGGAAAAAACACCTTGTAC.

This clone was seen a handful of times. Gene names and germline match the mouse. The CDR3 is cut off 1 residue early in the read; its end comes from the germline J gene. The V call is TRBV1, the J call TRBJ2-7; 10 nucleotides match TRBD2. CDR3 length equals 14 residues. V lost 3 bases to trimming and J lost 4 bases; unmatched junction nucleotides: 3. Germline V gene data show CDR1 as NSQYPW and CDR2 as LRSPGD (reference sequence). The part of the CDR3 DNA that was read is TGCACCTGCAGTGCCGGACTGGGGGATTATGAACAGTAC. Its protein is CTCSAGLGDYEQY. The CDR3 in full is CTCSAGLGDYEQYF.

This clone was counted a single time. Here the gene names and germline are mouse. The observed sequence ends 1 residue before the CDR3 terminus, with the missing tail filled in from the germline J gene. The chain combines TRBV13-2 with TRBJ2-4, with D maybe TRBD2 (6 bases). Germline V gene data show CDR1 as NNHNN and CDR2 as SYGAGS (reference sequence). Between the trimmed V and J ends, which lost 1 base and 0 bases, there was a span of 9 bases. CDR3 length equals 15 residues. The CDR3 sequence: CASGDLGSSQNTLYF. The sequenced CDR3 bases are TGTGCCAGCGGTGATCTGGGGTCTAGTCAAAACACCTTGTAC.

For this clone: Gene names are mouse gene names. The CDR3 extends 1 residue past the end of the read, so its final part is completed from the germline J gene. V usage is TRBV5 and J usage is TRBJ2-5; TRBD1 or TRBD2 may be the D gene (5 bases each). Germline V gene lookup returns CDR1 LGHNA and CDR2 YNLKQL (reference sequence). CDR3 length equals 13 residues. Trimming took 4 bases from V and 3 from J, leaving 8 bases between them. The CDR3 DNA, read in part, is TGTGCCAGCAGCCCCCGGGGGCAAGACACCCAGTAC. Protein: CASSPRGQDTQY. The whole CDR3 sequence is CASSPRGQDTQYF.

Note on this clone: Gene labels here are mouse ones. From the germline J gene comes the end of the CDR3, since the read stops 1 residue before it. The V call is TRBV14, the J call TRBJ2-4; no clear D. CDR3 length: 12 amino acids. Germline V gene data show CDR1 as SGHDT and CDR2 as FRDEAV. V lost 1 base and J 4 bases, leaving 4 bases between the germline ends. The DNA read from the CDR3 is TGTGCCAGCAGTTTCACAAAAAACACCTTGTAC. It is translated as CASSFTKNTLY. The full-length CDR3 reads as CASSFTKNTLYF.

This clone was seen a handful of times. Germline and genes here are mouse. The CDR3 is cut off 1 residue early in the read; its end comes from the germline J gene. The chain links TRBV16 to TRBJ2-7, with 7 bases that match TRBD2. V lost 3 bases to trimming and J lost 2 bases; unmatched junction nucleotides: 1. Germline CDR1 and CDR2: SGHSA and FRNQAP. The CDR3 loop spans 13 amino acids. The CDR3 DNA, read in part, is TGTGCAAGCAGCTTCCTGGGGGCCTATGAACAGTAC. Amino acids: CASSFLGAYEQY. The entire CDR3 reads CASSFLGAYEQYF. Full variable domain (missing parts from reference TRBV16 and TRBJ2-7): NAGVIQTPRHKVTGKGQEATLWCEPISGHSAVFWYRQTIVQGLEFLTYFRNQAPIDDSGMPKERFSAQMPNQSHSTLKIQSTQPQDSAVYLCASSFLGAYEQYFGPGTRLTVL.

Remarks on this clone: Mouse gene names and germline throughout. The read ends 1 residue shy of where the CDR3 ends; the end is completed using the germline J gene. This chain connects TRBV31 to TRBJ2-3; D gene uncertain. Per germline, CDR1 GKSSPN and CDR2 SITVG. The CDR3 has 13 residues. V dropped 3 bases and J dropped 3 bases, with 10 bases sitting between them. CDR3 amino acids: CAWSPSPAETLYF. The part of the CDR3 DNA that was read is TGTGCCTGGAGCCCCTCACCAGCAGAAACGCTGTAT.

This clone appeared a few times. The listed genes are named as in mouse. The read stops 1 residue short of the end of the CDR3; the missing end is completed from the germline J gene. The chain recombines TRBV1 with TRBJ1-3; D might be TRBD1 (5 bases). From germline, CDR1 is NSQYPW and CDR2 LRSPGD (reference sequence). V lost 2 bases, J lost 0 bases, and 8 bases lay in between. This CDR3 has 15 amino acids. The covered CDR3 bases are TGCACCTGCAGTGCAAGACAGTATTCTGGAAATACGCTCTAT. Its translation is CTCSARQYSGNTLY. The full CDR3 protein is CTCSARQYSGNTLYF.

On this clone: Genes here carry mouse names. Read data end 1 residue before the CDR3 end; the end is taken from the germline J gene. This chain uses TRBV2 with TRBJ2-5; unclear D gene. The CDR3 sequence is 14 residues long. The V gene lost 1 base and the J gene lost 3 bases, with 8 bases spanning the gap. Germline V gene sequence: CDR1 LGHNA, CDR2 YSYQKL. CDR3 residues: CASSQGRVQDTQYF. Incomplete CDR3 DNA: TGTGCCAGCAGCCAAGGGAGGGTTCAAGACACCCAGTAC.

Of note for this clone: Each gene name is a mouse one. The read ends 1 residue shy of where the CDR3 ends; the end is completed using the germline J gene. The chain joins TRBV2 to TRBJ1-4; TRBD1 is a possible D gene (6 bases). Germline V lookup: CDR1 LGHNA, CDR2 YSYQKL. This CDR3 is 14 amino acids long. The germline V and J ends were trimmed by 4 bases and 4 bases, with 10 bases remaining between them. The CDR3 here is CASSLTGINERLFF. CDR3 bases read: TGTGCCAGCAGCCTGACAGGAATCAACGAAAGATTATTT.

About this clone itself: The gene symbols are mouse symbols. The CDR3 end falls 1 residue outside the read, so it is completed with the germline J gene. This chain joins TRBV2 and TRBJ1-1; D gene unclear. V was clipped by 0 bases and J by 9 bases, with 11 bases between them. The CDR3 is 13 residues long. Germline V gives CDR1 LGHNA, CDR2 YSYQKL. The chain's CDR3 is CASSQDGQNQVFF. The CDR3 DNA, read in part, is TGTGCCAGCAGCCAAGATGGTCAAAATCAAGTCTTC.

This clone came up once. Genes and germline are mouse. The read terminates 1 residue before the CDR3 end, so the remaining end is supplied by the germline J gene. This chain links TRBV30 with TRBJ1-4, with D maybe TRBD1 (5 bases). V dropped 0 bases and J dropped 7 bases, with 6 bases sitting between them. Germline CDR1 and CDR2: SQVVS and ANEGSEA. The CDR3 is 12 residues long. The part of the CDR3 DNA that was read is TGTAGTTCTAGAGACAGGGCCGAAAGATTATTT. This sequence encodes CSSRDRAERLF. The entire CDR3 reads CSSRDRAERLFF.

Notes on this clone: Mouse gene names and germline throughout. The DNA ends 1 residue before the CDR3 does, and the rest of the CDR3 is filled in from the germline J gene. The chain joins TRBV5 to TRBJ2-4; 8 bases are a match to TRBD2. Germline lookup yields CDR1 LGHNA and CDR2 YNLKQL (reference sequence). The V segment lost 0 bases and the J segment 2 bases; nucleotides outside the gene matches: 1. The CDR3 spans 15 residues. The CDR3: CASSQDWGDQNTLYF. The covered CDR3 bases are TGTGCCAGCAGCCAAGACTGGGGGGATCAAAACACCTTGTAC.

To note about this clone: Mouse germline and gene names are used. The read ends 1 residue shy of where the CDR3 ends; the end is completed using the germline J gene. The V gene is TRBV3, the J gene TRBJ2-4, with TRBD2 identical over 8 bases. V gave up 1 base and J gave up 0 bases; unmatched junction bases: 3. The CDR3 contains 16 residues. CDR1 and CDR2 (germline): SNHLY, FYNGKV (reference sequence). The DNA read from the CDR3 is TGTGCCAGCAGCTTAGTGGGGGGGGCTAGTCAAAACACCTTGTAC. It is translated as CASSLVGGASQNTLY. The entire CDR3 protein is CASSLVGGASQNTLYF.

As to this clone: The genes and germline here are from mouse. The read falls 1 residue short of the CDR3 end, and the missing part is taken from the germline J gene. The genes are TRBV1 and TRBJ1-1; tentatively, D is TRBD1 (6 bases). Germline V gene data show CDR1 as NSQYPW and CDR2 as LRSPGD (reference sequence). This CDR3 spans 13 amino acids. V lost 5 bases, J lost 1 base, and 8 bases lay in between. The CDR3 region is CTCSTTGNTEVFF. The DNA read from the CDR3 is TGCACCTGCAGTACGACAGGAAACACAGAAGTCTTC. Full variable domain (rest looked up from reference TRBV1 and TRBJ1-1): VTLLEQNPRWRLVPRGQAVNLRCILKNSQYPWMSWYQQDLQKQLQWLFTLRSPGDKEVKSLPGADYLATRVTDTELRLQVANMSQGRTLYCTCSTTGNTEVFFGKGTRLTVV.

Notes on this clone: Gene names and germline match the mouse. The read gets to within 1 residue of the CDR3 end, and the germline J gene fills in the rest. The chain is built from TRBV13-3 and TRBJ1-2; no reliable D call. V lost 4 bases, J lost 0 bases, and 4 bases lay in between. Germline loops: CDR1 NNHDY, CDR2 SYVADS. The CDR3 loop spans 12 amino acids. The CDR3 spells CASSLANSDYTF. CDR3 bases read: TGTGCCAGCAGTCTAGCAAACTCCGACTACACC.